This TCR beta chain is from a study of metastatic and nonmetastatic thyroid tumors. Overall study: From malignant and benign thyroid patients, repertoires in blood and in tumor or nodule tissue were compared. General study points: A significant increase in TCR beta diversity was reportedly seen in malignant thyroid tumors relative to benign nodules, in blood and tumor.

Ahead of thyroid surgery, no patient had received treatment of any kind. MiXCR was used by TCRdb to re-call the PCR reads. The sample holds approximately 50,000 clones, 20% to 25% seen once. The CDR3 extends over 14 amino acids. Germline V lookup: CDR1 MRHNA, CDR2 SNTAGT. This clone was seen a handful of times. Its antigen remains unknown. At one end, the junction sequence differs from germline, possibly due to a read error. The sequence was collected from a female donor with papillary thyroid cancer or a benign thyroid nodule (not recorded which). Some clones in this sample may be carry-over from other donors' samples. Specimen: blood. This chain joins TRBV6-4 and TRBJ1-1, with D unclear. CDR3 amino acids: CAISYSSLGTEAFF. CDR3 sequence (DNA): TGTGCCATCAGTTACTCGAGTCTGGGGACTGAAGCTTTCTTT.